This is a list of T cell receptor beta chains from one sample in a study of early T cells in non-severe SARS-CoV-2 infection. Each CDR3 protein gets one entry after TCRdb re-called the 5' RACE reads with MiXCR. The repertoire includes 40,000 to 60,000 distinct CDR3 sequences, more than 5.5% of them detected once, and around 6.9% sits in the top ten. The specimen was whole blood, collected at baseline. Receptors were obtained from an adult who was a healthcare worker with PCR-confirmed SARS-CoV-2 infection or an uninfected control (not recorded which). CDR3s include the opening cysteine and the closing phenylalanine or tryptophan. Each record gives: clone size, J gene, D gene, V gene, CDR3 DNA, CDR3 protein. A D gene is named only where the DNA matches it firmly. Size is stated for part of the rows, as once, few or many counts, or as a class when the clone is expanded.

clone_size: many; j_call: TRBJ2-7; d_call: TRBD2; v_call: TRBV12-3/TRBV12-4; cdr3_nt: TGTGCCAGCAGTCGAAGAGCGGGAGCGGGAGAGCAGTACTTC; cdr3_aa: CASSRRAGAGEQYF
clone_size: few; j_call: TRBJ2-2; d_call: -; v_call: TRBV2; cdr3_nt: TGTGCCAGCAGTGAATTGGCTCGGCAAAGGTCCAAGAGTACCACCGGGGAGCTGTTTTTT; cdr3_aa: CASSELARQRSKSTTGELFF
clone_size: many; j_call: TRBJ2-3; d_call: TRBD1; v_call: TRBV11-2; cdr3_nt: TGTGCCAGCAGCTTAGGACAGGGGGGTTTTGGCACAGATACGCAGTATTTT; cdr3_aa: CASSLGQGGFGTDTQYF
clone_size: -; j_call: TRBJ2-5; d_call: -; v_call: TRBV11-2; cdr3_nt: TGTGCCAGCAGCTTAGGTTCAGGGCGAGAGACCCAGTACTTC; cdr3_aa: CASSLGSGRETQYF
clone_size: few; j_call: TRBJ2-7; d_call: TRBD1; v_call: TRBV2; cdr3_nt: TGTGCCAGCAGTGACAGGGGGTACGAGCAGTACTTC; cdr3_aa: CASSDRGYEQYF
clone_size: few; j_call: TRBJ2-3; d_call: -; v_call: TRBV5-4; cdr3_nt: TGTGCCAGCAGCTTCGGGCAGGGGGGAGGGCCGGGAGATACGCAGTATTTT; cdr3_aa: CASSFGQGGGPGDTQYF
clone_size: -; j_call: TRBJ2-5; d_call: TRBD1; v_call: TRBV20-1; cdr3_nt: TGCAGTGCTTCCAACAGGGGGCGCGCAGAGACCCAGTACTTC; cdr3_aa: CSASNRGRAETQYF
clone_size: -; j_call: TRBJ2-4; d_call: TRBD2; v_call: TRBV5-1; cdr3_nt: TGCGCCAGCAGCTCTGAGCGGGAGAAAAACATTCAGTACTTC; cdr3_aa: CASSSEREKNIQYF
clone_size: few; j_call: TRBJ1-5; d_call: -; v_call: TRBV2; cdr3_nt: TGTGCCAGCAGTGAAATTGCCGGGAATCAGCCCCAGCATTTT; cdr3_aa: CASSEIAGNQPQHF
clone_size: medium-sized; j_call: TRBJ2-1; d_call: TRBD2; v_call: TRBV11-2; cdr3_nt: TGTGCCAGCAGCTTAGTTGCCGGGAGGGCCCTCTACAATGAGCAGTTCTTC; cdr3_aa: CASSLVAGRALYNEQFF
clone_size: many; j_call: TRBJ2-7; d_call: TRBD1; v_call: TRBV4-1; cdr3_nt: TGCGCCAGCAGCCATCCCGGACAGGGGAGGGTCTACGAGCAGTACTTC; cdr3_aa: CASSHPGQGRVYEQYF
clone_size: -; j_call: TRBJ1-4; d_call: TRBD1; v_call: TRBV7-9; cdr3_nt: TGTGCCAGCAGTACGGGACAGCCCCATGCAACTAATGAAAAACTGTTTTTT; cdr3_aa: CASSTGQPHATNEKLFF
clone_size: many; j_call: TRBJ1-4; d_call: -; v_call: TRBV25-1; cdr3_nt: TGTGCCAGCAGTGATCCCGGACAGTATAATGAAAAACTGTTTTTT; cdr3_aa: CASSDPGQYNEKLFF
clone_size: many; j_call: TRBJ2-1; d_call: -; v_call: TRBV12-3/TRBV12-4; cdr3_nt: TGTGCCAGCAGTTTAGACGTTAGCTTGGGTGAGCAGTTCTTC; cdr3_aa: CASSLDVSLGEQFF
clone_size: few; j_call: TRBJ2-2; d_call: TRBD2; v_call: TRBV29-1; cdr3_nt: TGCAGCGTGGCTAGCGGGAGTGTCACCGGGGAGCTGTTTTTT; cdr3_aa: CSVASGSVTGELFF
clone_size: few; j_call: TRBJ2-7; d_call: -; v_call: TRBV6-6; cdr3_nt: TGTGCCAGCAGGCTACCCCAGGGGAACGAGCAGTACTTC; cdr3_aa: CASRLPQGNEQYF
clone_size: -; j_call: TRBJ2-1; d_call: -; v_call: TRBV20-1; cdr3_nt: TGCAGTGCTAGTTTGTCTCACAATGAGCAGTTCTTC; cdr3_aa: CSASLSHNEQFF
clone_size: -; j_call: TRBJ2-1; d_call: -; v_call: TRBV28; cdr3_nt: TGTGCCACCCAGTTGGATTATTCCTACAATGAGCAGTTCTTC; cdr3_aa: CATQLDYSYNEQFF
clone_size: -; j_call: TRBJ2-7; d_call: TRBD2; v_call: TRBV6-5; cdr3_nt: TGTGCCAGCAGTTACTCGTTGGCGGGAGGGCCCTACGAGCAGTACTTC; cdr3_aa: CASSYSLAGGPYEQYF
clone_size: -; j_call: TRBJ1-2; d_call: TRBD1; v_call: TRBV6-2/TRBV6-3; cdr3_nt: TGTGCCAGCAGTAGACAGGGCAACTATGGCTACACCTTC; cdr3_aa: CASSRQGNYGYTF
clone_size: -; j_call: TRBJ2-1; d_call: -; v_call: TRBV19; cdr3_nt: TGTGCCAGTAGTATCCCCATTGGGAGTAACAATGAGCAGTTCTTC; cdr3_aa: CASSIPIGSNNEQFF
clone_size: -; j_call: TRBJ2-3; d_call: -; v_call: TRBV24-1; cdr3_nt: TGTGCCACCAGTGATTTTACACTCGGGAGCACAGATACGCAGTATTTT; cdr3_aa: CATSDFTLGSTDTQYF
clone_size: many; j_call: TRBJ2-5; d_call: -; v_call: TRBV5-4; cdr3_nt: TGTGCCAGCAGCTTGGGACTCCAAGAGACCCAGTACTTC; cdr3_aa: CASSLGLQETQYF
clone_size: many; j_call: TRBJ1-2; d_call: TRBD1; v_call: TRBV10-3; cdr3_nt: TGTGCCATCGCTTCGGGCAGTGCAGGGGGACATAATGGCTACACCTTC; cdr3_aa: CAIASGSAGGHNGYTF
clone_size: few; j_call: TRBJ2-3; d_call: -; v_call: TRBV28; cdr3_nt: TGTGCCAGCAGTCCCCCAGGGCCTAGCACAGATACGCAGTATTTT; cdr3_aa: CASSPPGPSTDTQYF
clone_size: few; j_call: TRBJ2-5; d_call: -; v_call: TRBV6-2/TRBV6-3; cdr3_nt: TGTGCCAGCACCTACCTGGGAGAGCCCCAGTACTTC; cdr3_aa: CASTYLGEPQYF
clone_size: many; j_call: TRBJ2-7; d_call: TRBD2; v_call: TRBV11-2; cdr3_nt: TGTGCCAGCAGCTTCCCCCCCGGGACTAGCGGGAGCGAGCAGTACTTC; cdr3_aa: CASSFPPGTSGSEQYF
clone_size: -; j_call: TRBJ2-2; d_call: TRBD2; v_call: TRBV15; cdr3_nt: TGTGCCACCAGCAGAGGGACTAGCGGGGTCACCGGGGAGCTGTTTTTT; cdr3_aa: CATSRGTSGVTGELFF
clone_size: many; j_call: TRBJ2-3; d_call: -; v_call: TRBV10-3; cdr3_nt: TGTGCCATCAGTCGACTAGGCACAGATACGCAGTATTTT; cdr3_aa: CAISRLGTDTQYF
clone_size: few; j_call: TRBJ2-6; d_call: -; v_call: TRBV25-1; cdr3_nt: TGTGCCAGCAGTGAATTCCGGGACGCCAACGTCCTGACTTTC; cdr3_aa: CASSEFRDANVLTF
clone_size: many; j_call: TRBJ2-1; d_call: TRBD1; v_call: TRBV7-3; cdr3_nt: TGTGCCAGCAGCTCGGGACAGGGGCTGTTCTTC; cdr3_aa: CASSSGQGLFF
clone_size: few; j_call: TRBJ2-2; d_call: TRBD2; v_call: TRBV12-3/TRBV12-4; cdr3_nt: TGTGCCAGCAACCATGGAATAGCGGGAGATGTCACCGGGGAGCTGTTTTTT; cdr3_aa: CASNHGIAGDVTGELFF
clone_size: -; j_call: TRBJ1-1; d_call: TRBD1; v_call: TRBV5-4; cdr3_nt: TGTGCCAGCAGCCCGGCGTTGACAGGGGGCATGACTGAAGCTTTCTTT; cdr3_aa: CASSPALTGGMTEAFF
clone_size: many; j_call: TRBJ2-6; d_call: -; v_call: TRBV5-1; cdr3_nt: TGCGCCAGCAGCTTAGGTGGGGTGTCAGCGGCCAACGTCCTGACTTTC; cdr3_aa: CASSLGGVSAANVLTF
clone_size: -; j_call: TRBJ2-1; d_call: -; v_call: TRBV18; cdr3_nt: TGTGCCAGCTCACCACGGGTGGGAGAGCAGTTCTTC; cdr3_aa: CASSPRVGEQFF